This TCR beta chain was sequenced during a study of a mutant IDH1 vaccine in newly diagnosed glioma. Of note for this clone: Its antigen remains unknown.

Germline V gene data show CDR1 as MNHNY and CDR2 as SVGAGI (reference sequence). The ends were cut back, 0 bases at V and 0 bases at J, with 12 bases in the middle. The CDR3 is 16 amino acids. Sequencing used immunoSEQ multiplex PCR; TCRdb keeps in-frame clones, though not all of them. The sample has about 60,000 clones, roughly four fifths seen once. The time point is: week 11, during vaccination. All doses held 300 ug of mutant IDH1 20-mer peptide, with topical imiquimod. Sequenced here: PBMCs, sampled from a glioma patient whose treatment included an IDH1 peptide vaccine. V and J are TRBV6-6 and TRBJ2-7; D remains ambiguous. This TCR was sampled from a man aged 25 to 40 with glioma. The CDR3 bases are TGTGCCAGCAGTTACTCGAAGGTTGTCACCTCCTACGAGCAGTACTTC. Its protein product is CASSYSKVVTSYEQYF.